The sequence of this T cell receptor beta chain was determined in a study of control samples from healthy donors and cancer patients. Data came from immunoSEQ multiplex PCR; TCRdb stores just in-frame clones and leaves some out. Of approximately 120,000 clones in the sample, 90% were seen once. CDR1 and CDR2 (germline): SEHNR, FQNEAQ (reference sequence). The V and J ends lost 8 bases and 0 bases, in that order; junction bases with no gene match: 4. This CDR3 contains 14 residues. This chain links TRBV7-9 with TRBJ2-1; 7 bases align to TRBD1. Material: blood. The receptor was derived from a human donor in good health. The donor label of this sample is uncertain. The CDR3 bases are TGTGCCAGCGTACGGGACAGCTCCTACAATGAGCAGTTCTTC. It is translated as CASVRDSSYNEQFF.